Shown below are 22 T cell receptor beta chains from a single sample sequenced in a study of cytomegalovirus exposure and HLA in healthy donors. PCR primers comprised 60 Vbeta and 13 Jbeta primers. Method: immunoSEQ multiplex PCR; TCRdb's copy keeps in-frame clones and lacks some. The table shows approximately 150,000 clones, with about three quarters occurring only once. The sample was PBMCs. These receptors originate from a woman aged 18-29 years in good health and CMV-seronegative.

This chain links TRBV5-1 with TRBJ2-3; 9 bases map to TRBD2. Germline loops: CDR1 SGHRS, CDR2 YFSETQ. The CDR3 runs 16 residues. V trimming: 4 bases; J trimming: 0 bases; junction bases outside the gene matches: 6. The CDR3 region has the DNA TGCGCCAGCAGCGCACCGACTAGCGGCAGCACAGATACGCAGTATTTT. This sequence encodes CASSAPTSGSTDTQYF.

This clone showed up just once. The V call is TRBV25-1, the J call TRBJ2-5, with TRBD1 as a possible D gene (7 bases). The CDR3 is 17 amino acids. Germline lookup yields CDR1 MGHDK and CDR2 SYGVNS. The V end was cut by 0 bases, the J end by 4 bases, with 18 bases between. The CDR3 sequence: CASSEYQGGLGGETQYF. In DNA, the CDR3 is TGTGCCAGCAGTGAATACCAGGGGGGCCTTGGGGGAGAGACCCAGTACTTC. The complete variable domain, with remaining parts taken from reference TRBV25-1 and TRBJ2-5, reads EADIYQTPRYLVIGTGKKITLECSQTMGHDKMYWYQQDPGMELHLIHYSYGVNSTEKGDLSSESTVSRIRTEHFPLTLESARPSHTSQYLCASSEYQGGLGGETQYFGPGTRLLVL.

This chain connects TRBV30 to TRBJ1-5; D not certain. Between the trimmed V and J ends, which lost 0 bases and 12 bases, there was a span of 9 bases. CDR3 size: 11 residues. CDR1 and CDR2 from the germline V gene are GTSNPN and SVGIG (reference sequence). CDR3 sequence: CAWSVEGVQHF. CDR3 coding DNA: TGTGCCTGGAGTGTCGAGGGCGTCCAGCATTTT. The full variable domain, completed using reference TRBV30 and TRBJ1-5, is SQTIHQWPATLVQPVGSPLSLECTVEGTSNPNLYWYRQAAGRGLQLLFYSVGIGQISSEVPQNLSASRPQDRQFILSSKKLLLSDSGFYLCAWSVEGVQHFGDGTRLSIL.

This rearrangement joins TRBV10-3 to TRBJ2-6; 9 bases are shared with TRBD1. From germline, CDR1 is ENHRY and CDR2 SYGVKD. The V and J ends lost 5 bases and 0 bases, in that order; junction bases with no gene match: 5. The CDR3 totals 17 residues. CDR3 in DNA: TGTGCCATCAGTACCGGGACAGGGTCCTCTGGGGCCAACGTCCTGACTTTC. The encoded protein is CAISTGTGSSGANVLTF.

This clone has a handful of counts. This chain connects TRBV18 to TRBJ1-1; the match to TRBD1 covers 8 bases. Unmatched junction bases numbered 8, after V lost 5 bases and J lost 6 bases. The V gene's germline CDR1 is KGHSH and CDR2 LQKENI. This CDR3 spans 14 amino acids. In DNA, the CDR3 is TGTGCCAGCTCAAGGGGACAGGTGGCGGCTGAAGCTTTCTTT. Translating it yields CASSRGQVAAEAFF.

The gene calls are TRBV19 and TRBJ1-1; 11 positions agree with TRBD1. Losses at the gene ends were 5 bases for V and 4 bases for J; bases not matched to a gene: 3. The length of the CDR3 is 14 residues. The germline gives CDR1 LNHDA, CDR2 SQIVND (reference sequence). The CDR3 DNA follows: TGTGCCAGTAGTCCGGACAGGGGGCGCACTGAAGCTTTCTTT. The encoded protein is CASSPDRGRTEAFF.

The chain combines TRBV29-1 with TRBJ1-1; D gene ambiguous. Germline V gives CDR1 SQVTM, CDR2 ANQGSEA. The CDR3 length is 14 residues. V was trimmed by 6 bases and J by 1 base, leaving 15 bases between them. The CDR3 sequence: CSVRIPQSNTEAFF. CDR3 sequence (DNA): TGCAGCGTCCGCATCCCACAGTCGAACACTGAAGCTTTCTTT.

In the case of this clone: The junction shows a germline mismatch at one end, possibly a read error. This CDR3 is also generated by other DNA sequences in the sample. This chain links TRBV5-8 with TRBJ2-7, with 12 positions matching TRBD2. The CDR3 has 14 amino acids. Germline V lookup: CDR1 SGHTS, CDR2 YDEGEE. Written as DNA, the CDR3 is TGTGCCAGCAGTCCCCCGGGGCTAGCGGGAGGGCAGGTCTTC. Amino acids: CASSPPGLAGGQVF.

This rearrangement joins TRBV13 to TRBJ2-1; tentatively, D is TRBD2 (5 bases). Per germline, CDR1 PRHDT and CDR2 FYEKMQ (reference sequence). This CDR3 has 16 amino acids. Trimming stripped 3 bases from V and 4 bases from J, with 16 bases between. The CDR3 coding sequence is TGTGCCAGCAGCTTGATGCCGGGGATGCAATACAATGAGCAGTTCTTC. This translates into CASSLMPGMQYNEQFF.

Only a few counts were recorded for this clone. The chain is built from TRBV18 and TRBJ2-3; a weak D match, TRBD2 (6 bases). Between the trimmed V and J ends, which lost 2 bases and 3 bases, there was a span of 18 bases. There are 17 residues in the CDR3. Germline CDR1 and CDR2: KGHSH and LQKENI. CDR3 DNA: TGTGCCAGCTCACCAAACGGGGGAGGCGATGGTACAGATACGCAGTATTTT. It specifies CASSPNGGGDGTDTQYF.

The chain employs TRBV10-3 and TRBJ1-1, with 8 bases aligning to TRBD1. The J segment lost 0 bases and the V segment lost 6 bases, leaving 6 bases of the junction unmatched. The CDR3 is made up of 15 amino acids. Per the germline V gene, CDR1 is ENHRY and CDR2 is SYGVKD. CDR3 DNA sequence: TGTGCCATCAGGACAGGGGACGGGATGAACACTGAAGCTTTCTTT. Its protein product is CAIRTGDGMNTEAFF.

This clone appeared a few times. The chain combines TRBV4-1 with TRBJ2-3; 13 bases agree with TRBD2. Germline CDR1 and CDR2: MGHRA and YSYEKL. This CDR3 spans 17 amino acids. Trimming took 4 bases from V and 4 from J; bases not matched to a gene: 8. CDR3 bases: TGCGCCAGCAGCCGCTTTTCCGGGACTAGCGGGGCAGATACGCAGTATTTT. This gives the protein CASSRFSGTSGADTQYF.

This clone was seen a single time. The chain has TRBV19 and TRBJ2-7; no firm D call. From germline, CDR1 is LNHDA and CDR2 SQIVND (reference sequence). The CDR3 loop spans 15 amino acids. V lost 1 base and J 2 bases, leaving 12 bases between the germline ends. The CDR3, as DNA: TGTGCCAGTAGTATAGCTGCAGGTACGACCTACGAGCAGTACTTC. As protein: CASSIAAGTTYEQYF.

This clone was seen only a few times. The rearrangement joins TRBV6-5 to TRBJ1-4; TRBD1 matches at 8 bases. This CDR3 is built from 14 residues. V gave up 8 bases and J gave up 11 bases; unmatched junction bases: 13. CDR1 is MNHEY and CDR2 is SVGAGI in the germline V gene. The DNA of the CDR3 is TGTGCCAGCGGTCAGACAGGGGTAGGGGACAAACTGTTTTTT. Protein product: CASGQTGVGDKLFF.

In its sample, this clone was seen a few times. This sequence joins TRBV10-1 and TRBJ1-5, with unresolved D. With 2 bases removed from V and 1 base from J, the gap between germline ends came to 6 bases. The CDR3 loop spans 14 amino acids. CDR1 and CDR2 (germline): WNHNN, SYGVQD (reference sequence). The DNA for the CDR3 is TGCGCCAGCAGTGAGGGCCAGAGCAATCAGCCCCAGCATTTT. It codes for CASSEGQSNQPQHF.

The rearrangement uses TRBV7-2 and TRBJ1-3, with D possibly matching TRBD1 (6 bases). Trimming cost V 5 bases and J 2 bases, with 10 bases left between them. This CDR3 has 14 residues. Germline V lookup: CDR1 SGHTA, CDR2 FQGNSA. CDR3 sequence (DNA): TGTGCCAGCAGCAAGAACAGGGCTGGAAACACCATATATTTT. It translates to CASSKNRAGNTIYF.

The rearrangement uses TRBV7-9 and TRBJ1-1; a weak D match, TRBD1 (5 bases). CDR1 is SEHNR and CDR2 is FQNEAQ in the germline V gene (reference sequence). The ends were cut back, 6 bases at V and 5 bases at J, with 10 bases in the middle. The CDR3 is made up of 12 amino acids. The CDR3 nucleotides are TGTGCCAGCAGGGCTGGGGGGACTGAAGCTTTCTTT. It yields the protein CASRAGGTEAFF.

CDR3 DNA sequence: TGTGCCAGCAGCCCCCTTGCGGGGGCGAAGACCCAGTACTTC. As protein: CASSPLAGAKTQYF. This chain connects TRBV5-4 to TRBJ2-5; D possibly corresponds to TRBD2 (7 bases). Germline V lookup: CDR1 SGHNT, CDR2 YYREEE (reference sequence). The V and J ends lost 4 bases and 6 bases respectively, with 16 bases between them. The CDR3 is made up of 14 amino acids.

The chain carries TRBV10-2 and TRBJ2-7, with 10 bases aligning to TRBD2. CDR1 is WSHSY and CDR2 is SAAADI in the germline V gene. J gave up 3 bases and V 3 bases, and 8 bases lay outside the gene matches. The CDR3 consists of 16 residues. CDR3 DNA sequence: TGCGCCAGCAGTGATGGAACCCTAGCGGGAGACTACGAGCAGTACTTC. The encoded protein is CASSDGTLAGDYEQYF.

This chain joins TRBV7-8 and TRBJ1-2; no firm D call. The CDR3 spans 13 residues. CDR1 and CDR2 from the germline V gene are SGHVS and FQNEAQ. The V end was cut by 3 bases, the J end by 0 bases, with 5 bases between. As DNA, the CDR3 is TGTGCCAGCAGCTTCAGAACTAACTATGGCTACACCTTC. Translating gives CASSFRTNYGYTF.

This clone was detected once. The chain carries TRBV4-1 and TRBJ2-1, with D perhaps TRBD2 (7 bases). The CDR3 runs 16 residues. CDR1 MGHRA and CDR2 YSYEKL come from the germline V gene. V gave up 4 bases and J gave up 8 bases, with 21 bases separating them. The CDR3 here is CASSRQRDTGRDEQFF. The CDR3 bases are TGCGCCAGCAGCCGTCAAAGAGATACAGGGAGGGATGAGCAGTTCTTC.

The chain links TRBV27 to TRBJ2-7, with 8 bases lining up with TRBD1. CDR3 length: 15 amino acids. Unmatched junction bases numbered 9, after V lost 3 bases and J lost 5 bases. Per germline, CDR1 MNHEY and CDR2 SMNVEV (reference sequence). The CDR3 sequence: CASSFWAGGINEQYF. The CDR3 region has the DNA TGTGCCAGCAGTTTTTGGGCAGGGGGCATCAACGAGCAGTACTTC.